The 25 T cell receptor beta chains in this list originate from one sample, sequenced in a study of blood T cell repertoires in COVID-19. Measured with immunoSEQ multiplex PCR; TCRdb has only the in-frame clones, and not every one. The sample contains 150,000 to 200,000 clones, roughly 87% of which appear only once. The sequencing sample was made of peripheral blood. These receptors all stem from a human donor in a cohort sampled during active COVID-19.

V is TRBV6-2 or TRBV6-3 and J is TRBJ1-2, with 7 bases that match TRBD1. Per germline, CDR1 MNHEY and CDR2 SVGEGT. The CDR3 contains 15 residues. The V gene end was trimmed by 6 bases and the J gene end by 8 bases; junction bases not matched to a gene: 15. The chain's CDR3 is CASSSQEGQYLGYTF. As DNA, the CDR3 is TGTGCCAGCAGCTCGCAGGAGGGACAGTACCTCGGCTACACCTTC.

The rearrangement links TRBV5-8 to TRBJ2-1; TRBD2 might be the D (5 bases). Trimming shortened V by 4 bases and J by 0 bases, and 11 bases separated the two germline ends. Germline lookup yields CDR1 SGHTS and CDR2 YDEGEE. The CDR3 sequence is 15 residues long. The chain's CDR3 is CASSPGLISYNEQFF. The CDR3 DNA is TGTGCCAGCAGCCCAGGACTGATCTCCTACAATGAGCAGTTCTTC.

The V gene is TRBV11-1, the J gene TRBJ1-1; 7 nucleotides agree with TRBD1. With 2 bases clipped from V and 0 bases from J, the junction kept 6 bases outside the gene matches. The V gene's germline CDR1 is SGHAT and CDR2 FQDESV (reference sequence). There are 16 residues in the CDR3. CDR3 DNA: TGTGCCAGCAGCTTACCCCGGGACAGATTGAACACTGAAGCTTTCTTT. Protein: CASSLPRDRLNTEAFF.

This chain uses TRBV19 with TRBJ1-2; D is perhaps TRBD1 (6 bases). V lost 5 bases and J lost 4, with 20 bases in between. The CDR3 sequence is 16 residues long. Germline V CDR1 and CDR2: LNHDA, SQIVND (reference sequence). The DNA for the CDR3 is TGTGCCAGTAGTCCTACAGGGTCGGGACGTGGCTATGGCTACACCTTC. This codes for CASSPTGSGRGYGYTF.

Remarks on this clone: This sample includes further DNA sequences coding for the same CDR3. This chain uses TRBV4-1 with TRBJ2-2; D is unresolved. This CDR3 region has 13 residues. V was shortened by 4 bases and J by 1 base, with 4 bases between the two germline ends. Germline CDR1 reads MGHRA; CDR2 reads YSYEKL. CDR3 bases: TGCGCCAGCAGCCCTCTGAACACCGGGGAGCTGTTTTTT. Its translation: CASSPLNTGELFF.

The V call is TRBV6-5, the J call TRBJ1-1, with a tentative D call TRBD1 (5 bases). The V end lost 2 bases, the J end lost 4 bases, and 8 bases lay between the germline ends. Germline lookup yields CDR1 MNHEY and CDR2 SVGAGI. The CDR3 has 13 residues. CDR3 amino acids: CASSYGRATEAFF. The CDR3 region has the DNA TGTGCCAGCAGTTACGGCAGGGCCACTGAAGCTTTCTTT.

V gene TRBV19 combines with J gene TRBJ2-5; D gene unclear. V gave up 4 bases and J gave up 3 bases, with 9 bases separating them. This CDR3 is built from 13 residues. CDR1 and CDR2 (germline): LNHDA, SQIVND (reference sequence). CDR3 nucleotide sequence: TGTGCCAGTAGTAACCACCCGGAAGAGACCCAGTACTTC. It codes for CASSNHPEETQYF. Variable domain in full (rest from reference TRBV19 and TRBJ2-5): DGGITQSPKYLFRKEGQNVTLSCEQNLNHDAMYWYRQDPGQGLRLIYYSQIVNDFQKGDIAEGYSVSREKKESFPLTVTSAQKNPTAFYLCASSNHPEETQYFGPGTRLLVL.

The V and J genes are TRBV30 and TRBJ2-7; 13 bases map to TRBD2. The CDR3 has 17 amino acids. Germline V lookup: CDR1 GTSNPN, CDR2 SVGIG (reference sequence). V trimming: 2 bases; J trimming: 5 bases; junction bases outside the gene matches: 12. Written as DNA, the CDR3 is TGTGCCTGGAGTTTCTCCCGGACTAGCGGGAGTGTCCACGAGCAGTACTTC. Protein sequence: CAWSFSRTSGSVHEQYF.

V is TRBV29-1 and J is TRBJ1-1; 8 bases fit TRBD1. The germline CDR1 and CDR2 sequences are SQVTM and ANQGSEA. This CDR3 contains 15 residues. The V and J ends lost 5 bases and 3 bases, in that order; junction bases with no gene match: 11. The DNA of the CDR3 is TGCAGCGTTACCAAGCAGGGGGCAACCGACACTGAAGCTTTCTTT. Encoded protein: CSVTKQGATDTEAFF.

This chain connects TRBV11-3 to TRBJ2-7, with D perhaps TRBD2 (6 bases). Germline lookup yields CDR1 SGHNT and CDR2 YENEEA. Trimming pared 4 bases from V and 9 bases from J, leaving 13 bases between. The CDR3 is 12 amino acids. The CDR3 nucleotides read TGTGCCAGCAGCTCCCCGACGGGGGTGCAGTACTTC. Its translation is CASSSPTGVQYF.

The rearrangement joins TRBV6-5 to TRBJ2-1, with D unresolved. Germline CDR1 reads MNHEY; CDR2 reads SVGAGI. With 5 bases removed from V and 9 bases from J, the gap between germline ends came to 11 bases. The CDR3 loop spans 12 amino acids. The CDR3: CASSRTFSEQFF. The CDR3 coding sequence is TGTGCCAGCAGTCGAACATTCAGTGAGCAGTTCTTC.

The V and J genes are TRBV30 and TRBJ2-7; D not certain. Deletions cut 2 bases from V and 6 bases from J, with 8 bases between. The CDR3 spans 11 residues. CDR1 and CDR2 from the germline V gene are GTSNPN and SVGIG (reference sequence). The CDR3 coding sequence is TGTGCCTGGAGTAGCGCGTCCGAGCAGTACTTC. Its protein product is CAWSSASEQYF.

This sequence joins TRBV10-3 and TRBJ2-7, with D perhaps matching TRBD2 (6 bases). V lost 2 bases to trimming and J lost 3 bases, with 8 bases between them. Germline values: CDR1 ENHRY, CDR2 SYGVKD. CDR3 size: 13 residues. The CDR3: CAISEGGGYEQYF. Here the CDR3 DNA reads TGTGCCATCAGTGAGGGGGGAGGCTACGAGCAGTACTTC.

The gene calls are TRBV28 and TRBJ1-3; a weak D match, TRBD1 (5 bases). This CDR3 contains 16 residues. Looked up from germline, CDR1 is MDHEN and CDR2 is SYDVKM. The V end lost 6 bases, the J end lost 0 bases, and 15 bases lay between the germline ends. The CDR3 here is CASSQYPRASGNTIYF. The CDR3 coding sequence is TGTGCCAGCAGCCAATATCCCAGGGCCTCTGGAAACACCATATATTTT.

The chain couples TRBV10-3 to TRBJ1-1; possible D gene TRBD1, 5 bases. The CDR3 spans 14 residues. Deletions cut 3 bases from V and 0 bases from J, with 8 bases between. The V gene's germline CDR1 is ENHRY and CDR2 SYGVKD. The CDR3 protein is CAISDGDLNTEAFF. CDR3 nucleotides: TGTGCCATCAGTGACGGGGACTTGAACACTGAAGCTTTCTTT.

The chain links TRBV28 to TRBJ1-1; D is uncertain. The germline V gene encodes CDR1 MDHEN and CDR2 SYDVKM. The CDR3 is 12 amino acids. V was trimmed by 3 bases and J by 2 bases, leaving 4 bases between them. In DNA form, the CDR3 reads TGTGCCAGCAGTTTCGTTAACACTGAAGCTTTCTTT. Its protein product is CASSFVNTEAFF.

This clone was detected only a few times. The genes are TRBV7-3 and TRBJ2-2, with D maybe TRBD2 (6 bases). The CDR3 is 12 residues long. Trimming stripped 11 bases from V and 1 base from J, with 8 bases between. Looked up from germline, CDR1 is SGHTA and CDR2 is FQGTGA. CDR3: CAWGENTGELFF. DNA of the CDR3: TGTGCCTGGGGGGAGAACACCGGGGAGCTGTTTTTT.

Points on this clone: Additional DNA sequences in this sample encode the identical CDR3. V and J are TRBV7-2 and TRBJ2-2; 7 bases are shared with TRBD2. The CDR3 is 16 residues long. With V trimmed by 1 base and J by 0 bases, 2 bases remained unmatched. Germline assignment: CDR1 SGHTA and CDR2 FQGNSA. Here the CDR3 DNA reads TGTGCCAGCAGCTTAGAAGGGACTACGAACACCGGGGAGCTGTTTTTT. Translating it yields CASSLEGTTNTGELFF. Full variable domain (outside the CDR3, taken from reference TRBV7-2 and TRBJ2-2): GAGVSQSPSNKVTEKGKDVELRCDPISGHTALYWYRQSLGQGLEFLIYFQGNSAPDKSGLPSDRFSAERTGGSVSTLTIQRTQQEDSAVYLCASSLEGTTNTGELFFGEGSRLTVL.

This CDR3 is CASSKSGTQETQYF. The CDR3 DNA follows: TGTGCCAGCAGTAAGAGCGGCACTCAAGAGACCCAGTACTTC. The J gene is TRBJ2-5, the V gene TRBV9; D might be TRBD2 (5 bases). V shed 5 bases and J shed 2 bases, with 13 bases lying between them. Germline-derived CDR1 and CDR2 are SGDLS and YYNGEE. The CDR3 runs to 14 residues.

The chain carries TRBV30 and TRBJ2-7, with a possible D match to TRBD2 (5 bases). V was shortened by 3 bases and J by 6 bases, with 9 bases between the two germline ends. The CDR3 contains 11 residues. Germline V gives CDR1 GTSNPN, CDR2 SVGIG (reference sequence). For the CDR3, the DNA is TGTGCCTGGAGACTAGTTCGCGAGCAGTACTTC. Translating gives CAWRLVREQYF.

This clone was counted only a few times. The V call is TRBV6-2 or TRBV6-3, the J call TRBJ2-7, with a weak D call TRBD1 (5 bases). CDR3 length: 14 residues. The germline CDR1 and CDR2 sequences are MNHEY and SVGEGT. The ends were cut back, 3 bases at V and 2 bases at J, with 11 bases in the middle. The CDR3 loop is CASSYIGDPYEQYF. CDR3 nucleotides: TGTGCCAGCAGTTATATAGGGGATCCCTACGAGCAGTACTTC.

Only one count was recorded for this clone. V is TRBV5-1 and J is TRBJ1-1, with D unclear. Trimming left V 0 bases short and J 1 base short, with 7 bases between. Germline V CDR1 and CDR2: SGHRS, YFSETQ. CDR3 size: 14 residues. In DNA, the CDR3 is TGCGCCAGCAGCTTGGCCGGGAAGAACACTGAAGCTTTCTTT. This codes for CASSLAGKNTEAFF. Full variable domain (rest looked up from reference TRBV5-1 and TRBJ1-1): KAGVTQTPRYLIKTRGQQVTLSCSPISGHRSVSWYQQTPGQGLQFLFEYFSETQRNKGNFPGRFSGRQFSNSRSEMNVSTLELGDSALYLCASSLAGKNTEAFFGQGTRLTVV.

This clone appeared a single time. The CDR3, as DNA: TGTGCCAGCAGTTTCCACACAGGGGGCAGTCTATCCTACAATGAGCAGTTCTTC. This gives the protein CASSFHTGGSLSYNEQFF. The rearrangement joins TRBV28 to TRBJ2-1, with 9 bases aligning to TRBD1. V lost 3 bases, J lost 1 base, and 10 bases stayed unmatched. The length of the CDR3 is 18 residues. The germline gives CDR1 MDHEN, CDR2 SYDVKM.

This clone has only a few counts. This chain connects TRBV6-1 to TRBJ1-6; 11 nucleotides match TRBD1. In germline, CDR1 is MNHNS, CDR2 SASEGT. With V trimmed by 1 base and J by 5 bases, 4 bases remained unmatched. This CDR3 has 17 amino acids. The DNA for the CDR3 is TGTGCCAGCAGTGAAGGGACAGGGGGCGTTCATAATTCACCCCTCCACTTT. This sequence encodes CASSEGTGGVHNSPLHF.

CDR3 residues: CASSLGRGNNEQFF. CDR3 DNA sequence: TGCGCCAGCAGCTTGGGTAGGGGGAACAATGAGCAGTTCTTC. The J gene is TRBJ2-1, the V gene TRBV5-1, with D possibly being TRBD1 (6 bases). In germline, CDR1 is SGHRS, CDR2 YFSETQ. Trimming took 0 bases from V and 5 from J, leaving 9 bases between them. This CDR3 is built from 14 residues. Full variable domain (missing parts from reference TRBV5-1 and TRBJ2-1): KAGVTQTPRYLIKTRGQQVTLSCSPISGHRSVSWYQQTPGQGLQFLFEYFSETQRNKGNFPGRFSGRQFSNSRSEMNVSTLELGDSALYLCASSLGRGNNEQFFGPGTRLTVL.